This T cell receptor beta chain originates from a study of T cells after yellow fever vaccination. Looking at the study overall: With SMART-Seq v4 Ultra Low Input, the fractions containing low cell numbers were prepared. Findings and limits, study-wide: Contaminating bulk clonotypes could be abundant in FACS-sorted repertoires.

The CDR3 covers 18 residues. Germline CDR1 reads SEHNR; CDR2 reads FQNEAQ (reference sequence). The V and J ends lost 2 bases and 5 bases, in that order; junction bases with no gene match: 15. TCRdb re-analysed the 5' RACE reads in MiXCR, keeping a single row per CDR3 protein. The sample includes 300,000 to 350,000 distinct CDR3 sequences, around 4.4% of them seen just once. This clonotype was observed a few times. The antigen is unknown. The rearrangement links TRBV7-9 to TRBJ2-7; 10 bases line up with TRBD1. The specimen was PBMCs, collected 15 days after the yellow fever booster vaccination. The receptor comes from a man aged 18-30 years who received the YFV17D yellow fever vaccine. CDR3 sequence (DNA): TGTGCCAGCAGCTTAATGGACCGGGACAGGGGATATAGGAACGAGCAGTACTTC. It codes for CASSLMDRDRGYRNEQYF.